This T cell receptor (beta chain) is drawn from a study of identical twins. A universal primer site was added by template switching, and unique molecular identifiers were carried by the cDNA. One entry per CDR3 protein results from TCRdb running MiXCR on the 5' RACE reads. The table shows a few hundred thousand distinct CDR3 sequences, with roughly 9.5% occurring only once. This clonotype was seen a few times. What it binds is not known. Findings and caveats of the study: With beta out-of-frame sequences, excess sharing by twins was weaker. Conclusions came from cross-sectional statistical analysis, not from following the same donors. Among monozygotic twins, out-of-frame TCR alpha sharing exceeded what models predicted.

Germline V gives CDR1 LNHNV, CDR2 YYDKDF (reference sequence). The CDR3 sequence is 13 residues long. Trimming removed 0 bases at V and 7 bases at J, with 7 bases between. These data were also filed under a second study, of yellow fever vaccine responses in identical twins.

This rearrangement joins TRBV15 to TRBJ2-1; D unclear. Input material: PBMCs. The TCR originated in a woman aged 18 to 35 in good health. The CDR3 DNA follows: TGTGCCACCAGCAGAGATATCGAGAATGAGCAGTTCTTC. Protein: CATSRDIENEQFF.